This T cell receptor (beta chain) derives from a study of blood T cell repertoires in COVID-19. Study-level information: Samples came from the United States, Italy and Spain, spanning acute and convalescent COVID-19.

The V and J ends lost 2 bases and 0 bases respectively, with 7 bases between them. This CDR3 is 14 amino acids long. The germline gives CDR1 LNHDA, CDR2 SQIVND (reference sequence). Original methodology: Reference gene primer amplification gave nucleated cell count estimates. Libraries were prepared by immunoSEQ multiplex PCR; TCRdb keeps only in-frame clonotypes and omits some of them. V and J calls and clone size are those listed in that table; D and trimming were worked out from the DNA. The sample holds over 300,000 clones, nearly 90% seen once. This chain joins TRBV19 and TRBJ1-1; D gene ambiguous. This TCR was recovered from a woman aged 30 to 39 who had recovered from COVID-19. The sample comprised PBMCs or T cells enriched from blood (not recorded which). The CDR3 region has the DNA TGTGCCAGTAGTATATCGGGTATGAACACTGAAGCTTTCTTT. Encoded protein: CASSISGMNTEAFF.